The entry below gives a single T cell receptor beta chain sequence along with its context. The specificity of this receptor is unknown. No qualities accompany the bases; no much larger clone lies one base away. To prepare the library, the immunoSEQ multiplex PCR assay was applied. TCRdb obtained this table from immuneACCESS and retained in-frame rearrangements with V and J assigned. These tables miss some clones; where compared with another copy, unresolved V genes account for less than half of the shortfall, and the remainder is unexplained. The sample data list tens of thousands of clones, and roughly 59% of these were observed just once. The ten most abundant clones make up 15% to 20% of the sample. V drops 2 bases and J drops 3 bases, leaving 7 bases in between. The CDR3, cysteine through phenylalanine, is 13 amino acids long. Of all the DNA, just the CDR3 is kept, 39 bases in frame from base 1. From the germline V gene, CDR1 is SGHVS and CDR2 is FQNEAQ.

These data originate in a study of radiotherapy plus CTLA-4 blockade in lung cancer (dated by TCRdb to the late 2010s). Regarding the study in general: Objective responses were observed in 15% to 20% of enrolled patients, and disease control was achieved in 25% to 35%. The paper as a whole reports these results and caveats: After treatment with radiotherapy and ipilimumab, TCR clones that originated in tumors expanded in peripheral blood. The strongest predictors of response, as reported, were early dynamic changes in blood T cell clones along with a rise in serum interferon-beta after radiation.

In this study, focal radiation therapy paired with CTLA-4 blockade (ipilimumab) was tested in patients who had chemo-refractory metastatic non-small-cell lung cancer. This clonotype was obtained from a human donor with non-small cell lung cancer who had a partial response to radiotherapy plus ipilimumab. Sample: peripheral blood, taken from a patient treated with radiotherapy plus ipilimumab. The chain is made from TRBV7-8 and TRBJ1-1; the D gene is unclear. The CDR3 corresponds to CASSLLADTEAFF. Here is the DNA: TGTGCCAGCAGCTTACTGGCGGACACTGAAGCTTTCTTT.